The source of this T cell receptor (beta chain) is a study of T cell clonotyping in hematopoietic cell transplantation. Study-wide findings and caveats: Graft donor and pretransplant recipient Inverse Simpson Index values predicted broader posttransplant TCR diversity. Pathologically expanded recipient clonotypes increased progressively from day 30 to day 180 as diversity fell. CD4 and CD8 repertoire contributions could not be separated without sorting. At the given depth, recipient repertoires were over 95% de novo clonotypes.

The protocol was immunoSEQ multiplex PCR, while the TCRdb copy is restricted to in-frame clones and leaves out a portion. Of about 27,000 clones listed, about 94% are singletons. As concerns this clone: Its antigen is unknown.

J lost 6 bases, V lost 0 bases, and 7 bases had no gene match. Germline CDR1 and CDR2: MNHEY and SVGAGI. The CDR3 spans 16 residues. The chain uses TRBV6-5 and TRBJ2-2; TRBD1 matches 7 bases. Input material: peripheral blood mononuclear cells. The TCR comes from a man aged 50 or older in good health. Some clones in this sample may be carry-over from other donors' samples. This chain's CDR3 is CASSYSRQGLAGELFF. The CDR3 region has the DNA TGTGCCAGCAGTTACTCGAGACAGGGTTTGGCCGGGGAGCTGTTTTTT.